This T cell receptor beta chain was sequenced during a study of T cell changes during pregnancy in multiple sclerosis. Germline V CDR1 and CDR2: MGHRA, YSYEKL. The V end lost 0 bases, the J end lost 9 bases, and 9 bases lay between the germline ends. The CDR3 covers 13 residues. This clone was found a few times. Clones were sequenced by immunoSEQ multiplex PCR, and TCRdb holds only the in-frame ones, with some missing. The sample records some 85,000 clones, 90% to 95% being singletons. The starting material was peripheral blood, obtained in the second trimester of pregnancy. The chain is built from TRBV4-1 and TRBJ1-5, with D tentatively TRBD1 (5 bases). The TCR was taken from a female donor with multiple sclerosis, enrolled in a pregnancy study. The CDR3 region is CASSQEGLSPQHF. The CDR3 nucleotides are TGCGCCAGCAGCCAAGAGGGACTGTCGCCCCAGCATTTT.